These T cell receptor beta chains were read from a single sample in a study of T cell responses to AZD1222 COVID-19 vaccine. Measured with immunoSEQ multiplex PCR; TCRdb has only the in-frame clones, and not every one. Among roughly 150,000 clones listed, more than 85% were seen once. Specimen: peripheral blood, collected on day 0 of AZD1222 vaccination. All receptors derive from an adult in good health. CDR3s include the opening cysteine and the closing phenylalanine or tryptophan. The order of the fields is J gene, V gene, D gene, clone size, CDR3 DNA, CDR3 protein. A D gene is named only where the DNA matches it firmly. Expanded clones get a size class; other rows say once, few or many, or leave the size out.

j_call: TRBJ1-1; v_call: TRBV5-1; d_call: TRBD1; clone_size: NA; cdr3_nt: TGCGCCAGCAGCTTTTTAGCCGGGACAGGGGTTGACACTGAAGCTTTCTTT; cdr3_aa: CASSFLAGTGVDTEAFF
j_call: TRBJ2-5; v_call: TRBV7-3; d_call: NA; clone_size: few; cdr3_nt: TGTGCCAGCAGCTTAATCGGCAGGGCTGGAGAGACCCAGTACTTC; cdr3_aa: CASSLIGRAGETQYF
j_call: TRBJ2-2; v_call: TRBV5-1; d_call: NA; clone_size: NA; cdr3_nt: TGCGCCAGCAGCTGGACTGGGGAGAACACCGGGGAGCTGTTTTTT; cdr3_aa: CASSWTGENTGELFF
j_call: TRBJ2-7; v_call: TRBV7-2; d_call: NA; clone_size: NA; cdr3_nt: TGTGCCAGCAGCTTAGGCGAGCCCCATTCCTACGAGCAGTACTTC; cdr3_aa: CASSLGEPHSYEQYF
j_call: TRBJ2-7; v_call: TRBV6-5; d_call: NA; clone_size: NA; cdr3_nt: TGTGCCAGCAGTTGGACTGGCCGCGAGCAGTACTTC; cdr3_aa: CASSWTGREQYF
j_call: TRBJ2-7; v_call: TRBV6-5; d_call: NA; clone_size: once; cdr3_nt: TGTGCCAGCAGGCAAGGGCCTGGAGAGCAGTACTTC; cdr3_aa: CASRQGPGEQYF
j_call: TRBJ2-7; v_call: TRBV21-1; d_call: NA; clone_size: NA; cdr3_nt: TGTGCCAGCAGCAAAAAAGCGGGACAGGGTGCCTACGAGCAGTACTTC; cdr3_aa: CASSKKAGQGAYEQYF
j_call: TRBJ2-5; v_call: TRBV5-4; d_call: NA; clone_size: NA; cdr3_nt: TGTGCCAGCAGCTTAGGACAGTCGGGGACCCAGTACTTC; cdr3_aa: CASSLGQSGTQYF
j_call: TRBJ2-7; v_call: TRBV27; d_call: TRBD2; clone_size: NA; cdr3_nt: TGTGCCACGGGTAGCGGGCCGACTCCCTACGAGCAGTACTTC; cdr3_aa: CATGSGPTPYEQYF
j_call: TRBJ2-3; v_call: TRBV6-1; d_call: NA; clone_size: NA; cdr3_nt: TGTGCCAGCAGTGAAAATAATTTGGTTGGACTTGACCTTTTT; cdr3_aa: CASSENNLVGLDLF
j_call: TRBJ2-5; v_call: TRBV2; d_call: NA; clone_size: NA; cdr3_nt: TGTGCCGGGGGCTCCGGCCCGGGCCAAGAGACCCAGTACTTC; cdr3_aa: CAGGSGPGQETQYF